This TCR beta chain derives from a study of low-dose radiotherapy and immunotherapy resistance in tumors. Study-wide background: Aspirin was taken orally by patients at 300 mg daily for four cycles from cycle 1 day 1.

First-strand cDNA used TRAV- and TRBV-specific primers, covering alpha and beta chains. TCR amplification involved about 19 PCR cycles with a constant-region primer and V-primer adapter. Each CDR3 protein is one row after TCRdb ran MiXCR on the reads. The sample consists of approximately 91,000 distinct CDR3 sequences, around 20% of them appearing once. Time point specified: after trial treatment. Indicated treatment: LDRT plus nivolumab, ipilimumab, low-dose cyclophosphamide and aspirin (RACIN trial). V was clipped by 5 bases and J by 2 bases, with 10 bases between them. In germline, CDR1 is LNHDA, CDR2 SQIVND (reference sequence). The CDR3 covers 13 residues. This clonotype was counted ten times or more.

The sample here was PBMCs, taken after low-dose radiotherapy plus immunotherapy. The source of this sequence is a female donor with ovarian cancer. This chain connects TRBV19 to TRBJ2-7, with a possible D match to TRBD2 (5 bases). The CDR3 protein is CASSARAAYEQYF. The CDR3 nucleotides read TGTGCCAGTAGTGCGCGGGCGGCCTACGAGCAGTACTTC.